This T cell receptor beta chain was identified in a study of shared clonotypes between healthy human individuals (TCRdb year 2020). Regarding the research as a whole: The cohort comprised a couple of women and a few men aged 18 to 49 years. For each donor, CD4 naive and CD4 memory were each given three plates, CD8 naive was given two plates, and CD8 memory was given one plate. Blood TCR repertoires of five healthy adults were deeply sequenced to estimate repertoire size and the extent of clonotype sharing between individuals. Each donor's leukapheresis produced roughly between roughly 0.9 and 8.9 billion PBMCs. To increase sequencing depth and limit assay-specific biases, TCR repertoire library preparation and sequencing were carried out by different laboratories using diverse techniques. The research as a whole found: Compared with non-shared clonotypes, clonotypes shared by all four sorted-subset donors had higher generation probabilities. Even with the large sequencing depth, rarefaction of the sorted-subset datasets indicated that sequencing was incomplete. Based on pairwise subsampling, the degree of clonotype sharing among donors was expected to be affected by sequencing depth. Estimated clonotype richness was generally larger for naive than for memory subsets. The genetic and exposure-history diversity represented was limited by the small number of donors. Only blood was sampled, and tissue TCR repertoires likely differ from those in blood. Sharing across a handful of donors was observed for approximately 5% of naive CD4, less than 4% of naive CD8, 2.3% of memory CD4, and about 0.38% of memory CD8 clonotypes.

The germline V gene sets CDR1 to SGHRS and CDR2 to YFSETQ. Reading from cysteine to phenylalanine, the CDR3 counts 13 amino acids. Only the CDR3 DNA stays, 39 bases, in frame from base 1. A distance of 8 bases separates the germline ends of V and J, which lose 4 bases and 3 bases respectively. Donors were healthy HIV-negative adults with no recently reported acute infections or vaccinations. Every donor was a Caucasian adult residing in Nashville, Tennessee, USA. Magnetic negative selection was used to enrich CD4+ T cells, after which naive cells were positively selected on CD45RA and the negative fraction became the memory subset. Blood was collected by leukapheresis, and PBMCs were isolated by Ficoll-Histopaque density gradient centrifugation and then cryopreserved in liquid nitrogen vapor phase. Analytical flow cytometry was used to check the purity and quantity of each magnetically sorted T cell population. Each sorted fraction had its genomic DNA isolated and then quantified by UV absorbance on a Nanodrop 2000c.

Using the deep immunoSEQ assay, TCR CDR3 regions were amplified from genomic DNA by multiplex PCR. Extracted genomic DNA from each cell subset was distributed evenly across all wells of several immunoSEQ 96-well plates, and each plate was treated as a replicate. For sorted subsets, roughly 200 ng genomic DNA, equal to tens of thousands of T cell genomes, was loaded into each replicate PCR. The purified libraries were quantified using a Qubit 3.0 fluorometer, sized with a Bioanalyzer 2100, and then quantified again using the KAPA Library Quantification kit. Every immunoSEQ 96-well plate was sequenced on a separate single-read 150-cycle Illumina NextSeq 550 flow cell. In the authors' own workflow: Because the immunoSEQ output included only junctional sequences and no quality scores, the filtering could not be the same as the filtering used for full-length reads. To assign V/J genes and CDR3, sequences were annotated against IMGT germline references using PyIR, a Python wrapper for IgBLAST v1.9. Reads were removed for weak V/J assignments (E-value above 1e-6), missing CDR3, stop codons, out-of-frame junctions, or ambiguous translated residues. V3J clonotypes were defined by identical inferred V gene, J gene, and CDR3 amino acid sequence. Percentage overlap between repertoires was computed as shared unique clonotypes divided by the size of the smaller repertoire. Three approaches were used to assess repertoire richness: RTK rarefaction, the Chao1 estimator, and Recon v2.1 estimates of unobserved clonotypes. Generation probabilities were computed with OLGA for all TCRbeta clonotypes obtained by the gDNA method from four donors. As stored in TCRdb, this immuneACCESS dataset retains in-frame rearrangements with V and J assigned. A fraction of the clones does not appear; measured against another copy, unresolved V genes explain less than half of the discrepancy, and the remainder lacks a known reason. Clone size and V and J calls were adopted from that table, with D and trimming inferred from the DNA. For this sample there are approximately 1,500,000 clones; about 96% appear just once. Together, the top ten hold roughly 1.2% of the sample.

To note about this clone: Its specific antigen is unknown. Base qualities are missing; no much larger clone stands one base away.

The chain employs TRBV5-1 and TRBJ2-1, with no D gene named confidently. This receptor was obtained from a young man in good health. Sequenced material: naive CD4+ T cells sorted from blood. What this sample's cell subset or site label stands for: CD45RA+ positively selected. The sequenced DNA: TGCGCCAGCAGCCGCCTAGACTACAATGAGCAGTTCTTC. Its translation reads: CASSRLDYNEQFF.